One sample yielded the 16 T cell receptor beta chains listed below, sequenced in a study of blood T cell repertoires in COVID-19 (TCRdb year 2020). The receptor library was made with the immunoSEQ multiplex PCR assay. TCRdb provides this immuneACCESS table in a form limited to in-frame rearrangements. Some clones are lacking; in checked studies, under half of them reflect an unresolved V gene, and why the rest are absent is not known. In all, the sample holds about 58,000 clones, and around 78% of those were seen once. Around 5% of the sample is in the top ten clones. The sequencing sample was made of peripheral blood. The receptors were sampled from a human donor in a cohort sampled during active COVID-19.

The chain recombines TRBV11-2 with TRBJ2-1, with 9 bases lining up with TRBD1. Germline assignment: CDR1 SGHAT and CDR2 FQNNGV. V gave up 2 bases and J gave up 7 bases; unmatched junction bases: 6. This CDR3 comprises 15 residues. The CDR3 region is CASSLPGTGTNEQFF. CDR3 coding DNA: TGTGCCAGCAGCTTACCCGGGACAGGGACGAATGAGCAGTTCTTC.

V gene TRBV7-8 combines with J gene TRBJ1-1; D gene ambiguous. The CDR3 totals 13 residues. Germline CDR1 and CDR2: SGHVS and FQNEAQ. V dropped 2 bases and J dropped 1 base, with 5 bases sitting between them. The CDR3 DNA reads as TGTGCCAGCAGCTTACAGAAGAACACTGAAGCTTTCTTT. As protein: CASSLQKNTEAFF.

The chain links TRBV27 to TRBJ2-4; possibly TRBD2 for D (6 bases). The CDR3 spans 16 residues. Trimming left V 0 bases short and J 6 bases short, with 15 bases between. Germline V gene data show CDR1 as MNHEY and CDR2 as SMNVEV (reference sequence). In DNA form, the CDR3 reads TGTGCCAGCAGTTTATCCGGAGACGGGGGTAGAAACATTCAGTACTTC. It is translated as CASSLSGDGGRNIQYF.

This clone was detected only a few times. V gene TRBV5-6 combines with J gene TRBJ1-5; D remains ambiguous. The CDR3 consists of 17 residues. Germline lookup yields CDR1 SGHDT and CDR2 YYEEEE. The germline V and J ends were trimmed by 1 base and 0 bases, with 14 bases remaining between them. DNA for the CDR3: TGTGCCAGCAGCTTGTGGGCGAACCAAAATAGCAATCAGCCCCAGCATTTT. Its translation: CASSLWANQNSNQPQHF.

The chain links TRBV27 to TRBJ1-5; D is ambiguous. Germline V gene lookup returns CDR1 MNHEY and CDR2 SMNVEV (reference sequence). This CDR3 is 11 amino acids long. V was cut by 8 bases and J by 5 bases, with 7 bases left in between. CDR3 DNA: TGTGCCAGCGGGCTCGATCAGCCCCAGCATTTT. Protein sequence: CASGLDQPQHF.

V and J are TRBV7-3 and TRBJ2-1; TRBD2 aligns across 13 bases. The germline gives CDR1 SGHTA, CDR2 FQGTGA. Trimming removed 5 bases from V and 9 bases from J; junction bases left unmatched: 4. This CDR3 is 14 amino acids long. The CDR3 reads CASSGTSGAGEQFF. The CDR3 nucleotides read TGTGCCAGCAGCGGGACTAGCGGGGCGGGTGAGCAGTTCTTC.

Comment on this clone: The sample holds other DNA sequences that translate to the same CDR3. This sequence joins TRBV2 and TRBJ1-2; the D gene is possibly TRBD1 (5 bases). Germline CDR1 and CDR2: SNHLY and FYNNEI. CDR3 size: 15 residues. The ends were cut back, 6 bases at V and 0 bases at J, with 14 bases in the middle. The CDR3 spells CASSRTGGANYGYTF. The DNA of the CDR3 is TGTGCCAGCAGCCGCACCGGGGGAGCTAACTATGGCTACACCTTC.

The chain carries TRBV5-1 and TRBJ1-5; D possibly corresponds to TRBD1 (5 bases). CDR3 length: 16 residues. Germline V gene data show CDR1 as SGHRS and CDR2 as YFSETQ. The V end was cut by 0 bases, the J end by 5 bases, with 15 bases between. For the CDR3, the DNA is TGCGCCAGCAGCTTGGGTCTGTTGGGGGAGGATCAGCCCCAGCATTTT. Translating gives CASSLGLLGEDQPQHF. Full variable domain (rest looked up from reference TRBV5-1 and TRBJ1-5): KAGVTQTPRYLIKTRGQQVTLSCSPISGHRSVSWYQQTPGQGLQFLFEYFSETQRNKGNFPGRFSGRQFSNSRSEMNVSTLELGDSALYLCASSLGLLGEDQPQHFGDGTRLSIL.

A single count supports this clone. The chain carries TRBV7-2 and TRBJ1-5, with TRBD1 identical over 7 bases. The CDR3 consists of 16 residues. The V segment lost 0 bases and the J segment 4 bases; nucleotides outside the gene matches: 6. The germline gives CDR1 SGHTA, CDR2 FQGNSA. The CDR3 region is CASSLAPQGRNQPQHF. As DNA, the CDR3 is TGTGCCAGCAGCTTAGCCCCACAGGGGAGGAATCAGCCCCAGCATTTT.

The rearrangement links TRBV27 to TRBJ2-3, with TRBD2 as a possible D gene (6 bases). Trimming stripped 4 bases from V and 2 bases from J, with 10 bases between. From germline, CDR1 is MNHEY and CDR2 SMNVEV (reference sequence). There are 14 residues in the CDR3. The CDR3 DNA sequence: TGTGCCAGCAGTTGGAGGGACTTCACAGATACGCAGTATTTT. Translating gives CASSWRDFTDTQYF.

CDR3 sequence reads: CASSLTGGLNTEAFF. CDR3 nucleotide sequence: TGTGCCAGCAGTCTGACAGGGGGCCTCAACACTGAAGCTTTCTTT. The chain uses TRBV6-5 and TRBJ1-1; 10 bases align to TRBD1. Germline lookup yields CDR1 MNHEY and CDR2 SVGAGI. The CDR3 covers 15 residues. V lost 5 bases, J lost 2 bases, and 5 bases stayed unmatched.

The count of this clone is one. The chain couples TRBV24-1 to TRBJ2-1; 7 bases line up with TRBD2. Germline CDR1 reads KGHDR; CDR2 reads SFDVKD. Trimming at V came to 3 bases and at J to 2 bases, leaving 3 bases not matched to a gene. CDR3 length: 15 amino acids. The CDR3 DNA reads TGTGCCACCAGTGATGGGGGGGAGACCTACAATGAGCAGTTCTTC. This encodes CATSDGGETYNEQFF.

The chain is built from TRBV6-2 or TRBV6-3 and TRBJ1-5; 9 bases map to TRBD1. V was clipped by 2 bases and J by 6 bases; unmatched bases: 8. This CDR3 has 16 amino acids. Germline V gene data show CDR1 as MNHEY and CDR2 as SVGEGT. The CDR3: CASSYVRTGVSQPQHF. CDR3 bases: TGTGCCAGCAGTTACGTTCGGACAGGGGTAAGTCAGCCCCAGCATTTT.

The J gene is TRBJ2-7, the V gene TRBV19; 12 nucleotides agree with TRBD1. This CDR3 region has 17 residues. CDR1 LNHDA and CDR2 SQIVND come from the germline V gene (reference sequence). The ends lost 4 bases at V and 6 bases at J; junction bases unmatched: 13. CDR3 in amino acids: CASSNRDRGQRSREQYF. Written as DNA, the CDR3 is TGTGCCAGTAGTAACCGGGACAGGGGGCAGCGATCTCGCGAGCAGTACTTC. The full variable domain, rest sourced from reference TRBV19 and TRBJ2-7, is DGGITQSPKYLFRKEGQNVTLSCEQNLNHDAMYWYRQDPGQGLRLIYYSQIVNDFQKGDIAEGYSVSREKKESFPLTVTSAQKNPTAFYLCASSNRDRGQRSREQYFGPGTRLTVT.

V gene TRBV5-6 combines with J gene TRBJ2-7, with unresolved D. Germline V gene sequence: CDR1 SGHDT, CDR2 YYEEEE. The CDR3 is 13 amino acids. Deletions cut 1 base from V and 3 bases from J, with 8 bases between. CDR3: CASSLWASYEQYF. The CDR3 DNA sequence: TGTGCCAGCAGCTTGTGGGCCAGCTACGAGCAGTACTTC.

The V call is TRBV7-9, the J call TRBJ1-2; possible D gene TRBD1, 6 bases. V was pared by 4 bases and J by 3 bases, with 15 bases between. The CDR3 totals 15 residues. Germline V CDR1 and CDR2: SEHNR, FQNEAQ (reference sequence). The CDR3 coding sequence is TGTGCCAGCAGCTCCCACTCGGACAGCTACTATGGCTACACCTTC. It encodes CASSSHSDSYYGYTF.